These T cell receptor beta chains were read from a single sample in a study of OX40 agonist ivuxolimab in advanced cancers. Using immunoSEQ multiplex PCR, the repertoire was profiled, and TCRdb retains in-frame clones only, with some absent. This sample has over 50,000 clones, with around 92% found just once. The source was CD4+ or CD8+ T cells sorted from blood, collected in a trial of the OX40 agonist ivuxolimab. The receptors were sampled from an adult with an advanced solid tumor such as melanoma, head and neck, liver or kidney cancer. The CDR3 runs from the conserved cysteine through the conserved F or W.

J gene: TRBJ2-1; V gene: TRBV4-3; CDR3 length: 17; CDR3 protein: CASSQDIRAGTYNEQFF
J gene: TRBJ2-7; V gene: TRBV6-1; CDR3 length: 16; CDR3 protein: CASSEAQGQWTYEQYF
J gene: TRBJ2-1; V gene: TRBV4-3; CDR3 length: 18; CDR3 protein: CASSQDPGGTSPSNEQFF
J gene: TRBJ2-5; V gene: TRBV6-1; CDR3 length: 13; CDR3 protein: CASSHGGGETQYF
J gene: TRBJ1-1; V gene: TRBV30; CDR3 length: 13; CDR3 protein: CAWIRGMILGAFF
J gene: TRBJ2-2; V gene: TRBV19; CDR3 length: 15; CDR3 protein: CASSIDWGPAGELFF
J gene: TRBJ2-7; V gene: TRBV7-9; CDR3 length: 11; CDR3 protein: CASSSTYEQYF
J gene: TRBJ2-1; V gene: TRBV10-3; CDR3 length: 11; CDR3 protein: CAINGGVEQFF
J gene: TRBJ2-2; V gene: TRBV6-6; CDR3 length: 14; CDR3 protein: CASSYFGNTGELFF
J gene: TRBJ1-1; V gene: TRBV28; CDR3 length: 12; CDR3 protein: CASSFFSTEAFF
J gene: TRBJ2-1; V gene: TRBV4-1; CDR3 length: 13; CDR3 protein: CASSQGIHNEQFF
J gene: TRBJ1-1; V gene: TRBV9; CDR3 length: 13; CDR3 protein: CASSHLGETEAFF
J gene: TRBJ2-3; V gene: TRBV25-1; CDR3 length: 15; CDR3 protein: CASSDPKTPTDTQYF
J gene: TRBJ1-5; V gene: TRBV7-8; CDR3 length: 15; CDR3 protein: CASTKGSSSNQPQHF
J gene: TRBJ2-7; V gene: TRBV27; CDR3 length: 14; CDR3 protein: CASSFLTGPLEQYF
J gene: TRBJ1-5; V gene: TRBV6-6; CDR3 length: 16; CDR3 protein: CASSASGPWGNQPQHF
J gene: TRBJ2-7; V gene: TRBV9; CDR3 length: 14; CDR3 protein: CASSPTPGLYEQYF
J gene: TRBJ2-3; V gene: TRBV4-2; CDR3 length: 17; CDR3 protein: CASSQGVGLAGVDTQYF
J gene: TRBJ2-7; V gene: TRBV28; CDR3 length: 12; CDR3 protein: CASCGGQLEQYF
J gene: TRBJ2-3; V gene: TRBV6-5; CDR3 length: 15; CDR3 protein: CASSGTGAYTDTQYF
J gene: TRBJ2-7; V gene: TRBV20-1; CDR3 length: 11; CDR3 protein: CSVAGAYEQYF
J gene: TRBJ2-1; V gene: TRBV5-1; CDR3 length: 17; CDR3 protein: CASRDGGGGSSYNEQFF
J gene: TRBJ1-6; V gene: TRBV18; CDR3 length: 18; CDR3 protein: CASSPPGWTASGNSPLHF
J gene: TRBJ1-2; V gene: TRBV6-5; CDR3 length: 15; CDR3 protein: CASRPGPTYHYGYTF
J gene: TRBJ1-3; V gene: TRBV15; CDR3 length: 13; CDR3 protein: CALGGSSGNTIYF
J gene: TRBJ2-3; V gene: TRBV28; CDR3 length: 18; CDR3 protein: CASRPTVAGGRGTDTQYF
J gene: TRBJ1-5; V gene: TRBV5-4; CDR3 length: 14; CDR3 protein: CASSFGGSGQPQHF
J gene: TRBJ1-1; V gene: TRBV11-1; CDR3 length: 15; CDR3 protein: CASTSRGFGNTEAFF
J gene: TRBJ1-3; V gene: TRBV4-3; CDR3 length: 17; CDR3 protein: CASSQVNPTSSGNTIYF
J gene: TRBJ1-1; V gene: TRBV6-5; CDR3 length: 13; CDR3 protein: CASSWGTGPEAFF
J gene: TRBJ1-1; V gene: TRBV11-2; CDR3 length: 12; CDR3 protein: CASRTGGRPAFF
J gene: TRBJ1-2; V gene: TRBV4-3; CDR3 length: 15; CDR3 protein: CASSQIRDGYYGYTF
J gene: TRBJ1-1; V gene: TRBV27; CDR3 length: 13; CDR3 protein: CASLDLGNTEAFF
J gene: TRBJ2-2; V gene: TRBV6-4; CDR3 length: 13; CDR3 protein: CASSDSDTGELFF
J gene: TRBJ1-2; V gene: TRBV30; CDR3 length: 12; CDR3 protein: CAWSESGFAYTF
J gene: TRBJ2-7; V gene: TRBV7-9; CDR3 length: 14; CDR3 protein: CASSPSRDTYEQYF
J gene: TRBJ1-1; V gene: TRBV5-5; CDR3 length: 20; CDR3 protein: CASSLGPRGTARTLNTEAFF
J gene: TRBJ2-7; V gene: TRBV9; CDR3 length: 13; CDR3 protein: CASSVGGAHEQYF
J gene: TRBJ2-3; V gene: TRBV10-3; CDR3 length: 14; CDR3 protein: CAISPDRFTDTQYF
J gene: TRBJ1-5; V gene: TRBV2; CDR3 length: 14; CDR3 protein: CASSESRGYQPQHF
J gene: TRBJ1-2; V gene: TRBV6-1; CDR3 length: 13; CDR3 protein: CASRMEPLYGYTF
J gene: TRBJ2-1; V gene: TRBV5-5; CDR3 length: 15; CDR3 protein: CASSLRAGGPNEQFF
J gene: TRBJ2-4; V gene: TRBV28; CDR3 length: 14; CDR3 protein: CASSFPRVVNIQYF
J gene: TRBJ2-3; V gene: TRBV7-9; CDR3 length: 12; CDR3 protein: CASSSVSDTQYF
J gene: TRBJ1-4; V gene: TRBV27; CDR3 length: 16; CDR3 protein: CASSQDGWAGIEKLFF
J gene: TRBJ1-6; V gene: TRBV30; CDR3 length: 14; CDR3 protein: CAWAGTVGGSPLHF
J gene: TRBJ2-3; V gene: TRBV5-1; CDR3 length: 15; CDR3 protein: CASSPRGAPTDTQYF
J gene: TRBJ1-6; V gene: TRBV7-9; CDR3 length: 15; CDR3 protein: CASSLDGGSNSPLHF
J gene: TRBJ1-2; V gene: TRBV30; CDR3 length: 10; CDR3 protein: CAWDGYGYTF
J gene: TRBJ1-4; V gene: TRBV25-1; CDR3 length: 14; CDR3 protein: CAHGPGQGGEKLFF
J gene: TRBJ2-7; V gene: TRBV29-1; CDR3 length: 11; CDR3 protein: CSVAGDYEQYF
J gene: TRBJ1-5; V gene: TRBV27; CDR3 length: 16; CDR3 protein: CASSLDAQGGGQPQHF
J gene: TRBJ2-6; V gene: TRBV30; CDR3 length: 14; CDR3 protein: CAWSGGSGANVLTF
J gene: TRBJ2-7; V gene: TRBV11-2; CDR3 length: 15; CDR3 protein: CASSQNGGRGYEQYF
J gene: TRBJ2-5; V gene: TRBV9; CDR3 length: 15; CDR3 protein: CASSADGGGTETQYF
J gene: TRBJ1-5; V gene: TRBV28; CDR3 length: 15; CDR3 protein: CASSRGADPNQPQHF
J gene: TRBJ1-1; V gene: TRBV27; CDR3 length: 14; CDR3 protein: CASRPDSLNTEAFF
J gene: TRBJ2-3; V gene: TRBV5-8; CDR3 length: 16; CDR3 protein: CASSWRTGGATDTQYF
J gene: TRBJ2-3; V gene: TRBV11-3; CDR3 length: 18; CDR3 protein: CASSESFVGGRFTDTQYF
J gene: TRBJ2-1; V gene: TRBV9; CDR3 length: 16; CDR3 protein: CASSVGGAGEGDEQFF